The 17 T cell receptor beta chains below come from one sample, sequenced in a study of T cells in Graves' hyperthyroidism and ophthalmopathy. TCR beta CDR3 regions were amplified from RNA. Using the HTBI primer set, a first-round RT-PCR was run on the TCR CDR3. Each CDR3 protein gets one entry after TCRdb re-called the multiplex PCR reads with MiXCR. The sample carries 750,000 to 900,000 distinct CDR3 sequences, over 35% recorded once. Sequenced material: blood. These receptors were taken from a man in his late teens or twenties with Graves' hyperthyroidism.

This clonotype was seen more than once but under ten times. This chain links TRBV7-8 with TRBJ2-7, with a weak D call TRBD1 (5 bases). CDR1 SGHVS and CDR2 FQNEAQ come from the germline V gene. This CDR3 has 14 amino acids. The germline V and J ends were trimmed by 3 bases and 0 bases, with 9 bases remaining between them. CDR3 in amino acids: CASSFRQSSYEQYF. The CDR3 region has the DNA TGTGCCAGCAGCTTCCGACAGAGCTCCTACGAGCAGTACTTC.

Many counts were recorded for this clonotype. V and J are TRBV7-9 and TRBJ2-7; D is undetermined. CDR3 length: 14 amino acids. CDR1 is SEHNR, CDR2 FQNEAQ, per germline (reference sequence). With 5 bases removed from V and 3 bases from J, the gap between germline ends came to 14 bases. CDR3 loop: CASSNRSIGYEQYF. The CDR3 DNA follows: TGTGCCAGCAGCAACCGGTCCATTGGCTACGAGCAGTACTTC.

This clonotype has ten or more counts. J is TRBJ2-7 and V is TRBV7-9, with D tentatively TRBD1 (5 bases). CDR3 length: 13 residues. The germline V gene has CDR1 SEHNR and CDR2 FQNEAQ (reference sequence). V gave up 6 bases and J gave up 6 bases, with 15 bases separating them. This CDR3 reads CASRAAGLSEQYF. The CDR3 DNA sequence: TGTGCCAGCAGGGCCGCAGGGCTTAGCGAGCAGTACTTC.

This clonotype appeared many times. The chain recombines TRBV19 with TRBJ1-2, with D perhaps matching TRBD1 (6 bases). The CDR3 is 11 residues long. V gave up 10 bases and J gave up 2 bases, with 8 bases separating them. Germline V CDR1 and CDR2: LNHDA, SQIVND (reference sequence). The CDR3 reads CATTGNYGYTF. In nucleotides, the CDR3 is TGTGCCACAACAGGGAACTATGGCTACACCTTC. Drawing the rest from reference TRBV19 and TRBJ1-2, the complete variable domain is DGGITQSPKYLFRKEGQNVTLSCEQNLNHDAMYWYRQDPGQGLRLIYYSQIVNDFQKGDIAEGYSVSREKKESFPLTVTSAQKNPTAFYLCATTGNYGYTFGSGTRLTVV.

The CDR3 DNA is TGCAGTGCTAGAGATATAACAGGGGGTGGGGAGACCCAGTACTTC. Translation gives CSARDITGGGETQYF. J is TRBJ2-5 and V is TRBV20-1; 8 nucleotides align to TRBD1. Germline CDR1 reads DFQATT; CDR2 reads SNEGSKA (reference sequence). V shed 0 bases and J 5 bases; nucleotides not matched to a gene: 8. The CDR3 runs 15 residues.

This clonotype was seen many times. This chain uses TRBV7-2 with TRBJ1-5; unclear D gene. CDR1 and CDR2 (germline): SGHTA, FQGNSA. CDR3 length: 15 residues. The germline V and J ends were trimmed by 5 bases and 0 bases, with 11 bases remaining between them. This chain's CDR3 is CASSPVVNSNQPQHF. The CDR3 DNA is TGTGCCAGCAGCCCAGTAGTTAATAGCAATCAGCCCCAGCATTTT.

This clonotype has more than one count but fewer than ten. The J gene is TRBJ1-2, the V gene TRBV6-1; 11 nucleotides agree with TRBD1. The CDR3 is 16 amino acids. Looked up from germline, CDR1 is MNHNS and CDR2 is SASEGT. The V segment lost 6 bases and the J segment 7 bases; nucleotides outside the gene matches: 13. CDR3 bases: TGTGCCAGCAGCTGGACTAGGACAGGGGGCATCGGTGGCTACACCTTC. Its translation is CASSWTRTGGIGGYTF.

The chain couples TRBV5-1 to TRBJ1-5, with TRBD1 matching over 7 bases. The V segment lost 4 bases and the J segment 5 bases; nucleotides outside the gene matches: 15. This CDR3 region has 17 residues. The germline gives CDR1 SGHRS, CDR2 YFSETQ. The CDR3 protein is CASSPLARDSLYQPQHF. Here the CDR3 DNA reads TGCGCCAGCAGCCCCCTGGCCCGGGACAGTCTTTATCAGCCCCAGCATTTT. Full variable domain (outside the CDR3, taken from reference TRBV5-1 and TRBJ1-5): KAGVTQTPRYLIKTRGQQVTLSCSPISGHRSVSWYQQTPGQGLQFLFEYFSETQRNKGNFPGRFSGRQFSNSRSEMNVSTLELGDSALYLCASSPLARDSLYQPQHFGDGTRLSIL.

This clonotype was seen repeatedly, ten times or more. The chain combines TRBV7-9 with TRBJ2-5; D is unresolved. Between the trimmed V and J ends, which lost 0 bases and 5 bases, there was a span of 10 bases. The germline V gene encodes CDR1 SEHNR and CDR2 FQNEAQ (reference sequence). The CDR3 covers 14 residues. This chain's CDR3 is CASSLAGSEETQYF. In DNA form, the CDR3 reads TGTGCCAGCAGCTTAGCGGGGTCCGAGGAGACCCAGTACTTC.

This clonotype was counted at least ten times. V usage is TRBV19 and J usage is TRBJ2-5; D may be TRBD2 (6 bases). Per germline, CDR1 LNHDA and CDR2 SQIVND (reference sequence). The CDR3 length is 13 residues. Trimming pared 9 bases from V and 4 bases from J, leaving 15 bases between. In DNA form, the CDR3 reads TGTGCCAGCCATGCGGGACTGGGAGAGACCCAGTACTTC. Amino acid sequence: CASHAGLGETQYF.

This clonotype turned up a few times. This rearrangement joins TRBV15 to TRBJ1-5; TRBD1 is a possible D gene (5 bases). The CDR3 is 16 residues long. CDR1 and CDR2 (germline): LNHNV, YYDKDF (reference sequence). Trimming removed 0 bases from V and 4 bases from J, with 13 bases in between. The CDR3 here is CATSRDADNFNQPQHF. For the CDR3, the DNA is TGTGCCACCAGCAGAGACGCGGACAATTTTAATCAGCCCCAGCATTTT.

A word on this clonotype: This may stem from a read error, because a much larger clone lies one nucleotide away. The rearrangement uses TRBV7-9 and TRBJ1-2; 8 bases map to TRBD1. Germline V CDR1 and CDR2: SEHNR, FQNEAQ (reference sequence). The CDR3 length is 15 residues. The CDR3 loop reads CVSSSSGQGRGGYTF. The CDR3 nucleotides read TGTGTCAGCAGCTCCTCCGGACAGGGAAGGGGAGGCTACACCTTC.

This clonotype was found once. The J gene is TRBJ1-2, the V gene TRBV29-1, with D uncertain. Trimming took 3 bases from V and 0 from J, leaving 8 bases between them. CDR3 length: 13 amino acids. Germline V gives CDR1 SQVTM, CDR2 ANQGSEA. This CDR3 reads CSVESSPNYGYTF. DNA for the CDR3: TGCAGCGTTGAGAGCAGCCCTAACTATGGCTACACCTTC.

This clonotype was recorded at least ten times. This rearrangement joins TRBV5-1 to TRBJ1-3, with D perhaps matching TRBD1 (5 bases). This CDR3 contains 13 residues. Germline CDR1 SGHRS, CDR2 YFSETQ. Deletions cut 6 bases from V and 4 bases from J, with 11 bases between. CDR3 coding DNA: TGCGCCAGCAATGAGGGGTCGGGAAACACCATATATTTT. Protein sequence: CASNEGSGNTIYF.

V is TRBV29-1 and J is TRBJ2-7; 8 nucleotides line up with TRBD1. V shed 6 bases and J 7 bases; nucleotides not matched to a gene: 8. This CDR3 spans 12 amino acids. The germline V gene has CDR1 SQVTM and CDR2 ANQGSEA. The CDR3 region is CSVARRTGEQYF. Written as DNA, the CDR3 is TGCAGCGTGGCACGTCGGACAGGGGAGCAGTACTTC.

Many counts were recorded for this clonotype. The V gene is TRBV10-3, the J gene TRBJ2-7; 13 bases align to TRBD2. The CDR3 consists of 14 residues. After removal of 6 bases from V and 2 bases from J, the junction contained 1 base not matched to a gene. CDR1 is ENHRY and CDR2 is SYGVKD in the germline V gene. This CDR3 is CAISTSGGAYEQYF. CDR3 in DNA: TGTGCCATCAGCACTAGCGGGGGGGCCTACGAGCAGTACTTC.

As to this clonotype: A much larger clone sits a single nucleotide away, making a read error possible. Without the conserved terminal phenylalanine or tryptophan, this CDR3 likely stems from a read error. The V gene is TRBV11-2, the J gene TRBJ1-1; D ambiguous. Germline lookup yields CDR1 SGHAT and CDR2 FQNNGV. The V and J ends lost 0 bases and 4 bases respectively, with 6 bases between them. This CDR3 is built from 13 residues. CDR3 sequence reads: CASSLEWGTEAFL. The DNA of the CDR3 is TGTGCCAGCAGCTTAGAATGGGGCACTGAAGCTTTCCTT.